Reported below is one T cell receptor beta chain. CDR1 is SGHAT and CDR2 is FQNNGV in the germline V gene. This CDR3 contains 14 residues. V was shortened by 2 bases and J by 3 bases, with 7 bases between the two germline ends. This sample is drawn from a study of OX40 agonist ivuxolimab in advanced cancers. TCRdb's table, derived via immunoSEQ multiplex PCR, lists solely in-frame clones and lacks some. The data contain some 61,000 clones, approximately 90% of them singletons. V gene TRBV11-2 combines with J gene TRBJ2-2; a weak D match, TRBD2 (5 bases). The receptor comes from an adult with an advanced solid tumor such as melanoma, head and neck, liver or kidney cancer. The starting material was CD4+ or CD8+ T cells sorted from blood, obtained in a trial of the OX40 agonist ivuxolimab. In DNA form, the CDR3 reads TGTGCCAGCAGCTTATTGGGAGACACCGGGGAGCTGTTTTTT. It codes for CASSLLGDTGELFF.